The table lists the clone carrying this T cell receptor beta chain with a few counts. Germline trimming cut 8 bases from V and 4 bases from J; bases unmatched to any gene: 7. This CDR3 comprises 13 residues. Germline V lookup: CDR1 DFQATT, CDR2 SNEGSKA (reference sequence). TCRdb re-called the 5' RACE reads through MiXCR, storing one row per CDR3 protein. The sample has about 530,000 distinct CDR3 sequences, about 15% seen once; the top ten hold around 0.4%. These data originate in a study of identical twins. These data also formed part of another study, on yellow fever vaccine responses in identical twins.

This receptor was identified in a woman between 18 and 29 years old in good health. The sample was CD4+ T cells sorted from blood. V is TRBV20-1 and J is TRBJ2-1, with TRBD2 matching over 8 bases. The CDR3 DNA reads as TGCAGTCAAACTAGCGGAATATACAATGAGCAGTTCTTC. It yields the protein CSQTSGIYNEQFF.